This TCR beta chain was retrieved from a study of T cell repertoires in cytomegalovirus infection. Study-wide background: Recently identified HLA-C-restricted CMV epitopes were among the peptides used.

In this sample, this clonotype turned up a few times. What it binds is unknown. TCRdb redid the calling of the reads with MiXCR, one entry per CDR3 protein. The sample carries approximately 1,000,000 distinct CDR3 sequences, about a third recorded once. Trimming took 3 bases from V and 0 from J, leaving 15 bases between them. There are 17 residues in the CDR3. This chain uses TRBV12-3 or TRBV12-4 with TRBJ1-5; possible D gene TRBD1, 5 bases. The receptor comes from a human donor in good health (CMV status not recorded). Some clones in this sample may be carry-over from other donors' samples. The sample in question was cultured CD8+ T cells from PBMCs, obtained from culture after CMV antigen stimulation. The CDR3 spells CASSFAQGRVSNQPQHF. The CDR3 region has the DNA TGTGCCAGCAGTTTTGCCCAAGGCAGGGTTAGCAATCAGCCCCAGCATTTT.